This TCR beta chain is from a study of shared clonotypes between healthy human individuals. Caucasian adults living in Nashville, Tennessee, provided all samples. The table came from immunoSEQ multiplex PCR; TCRdb's copy has only in-frame clones and leaves some out. The sample has some 2,400,000 clones; 90% to 97% are singletons. J gave up 2 bases and V 0 bases, and 9 bases lay outside the gene matches. CDR3 length: 17 residues. Germline V gene data show CDR1 as MGHRA and CDR2 as YSYEKL. Sequencing used naive CD4+ T cells sorted from blood. Subset defined: CD45RA+ positively selected. The sequence came from a man aged 18 to 29 in good health. The chain has TRBV4-1 and TRBJ2-7, with TRBD2 identical over 8 bases. CDR3 region: CASSQDGGLGLAYEQYF. DNA for the CDR3: TGCGCCAGCAGCCAAGATGGGGGACTGGGACTAGCCTACGAGCAGTACTTC.